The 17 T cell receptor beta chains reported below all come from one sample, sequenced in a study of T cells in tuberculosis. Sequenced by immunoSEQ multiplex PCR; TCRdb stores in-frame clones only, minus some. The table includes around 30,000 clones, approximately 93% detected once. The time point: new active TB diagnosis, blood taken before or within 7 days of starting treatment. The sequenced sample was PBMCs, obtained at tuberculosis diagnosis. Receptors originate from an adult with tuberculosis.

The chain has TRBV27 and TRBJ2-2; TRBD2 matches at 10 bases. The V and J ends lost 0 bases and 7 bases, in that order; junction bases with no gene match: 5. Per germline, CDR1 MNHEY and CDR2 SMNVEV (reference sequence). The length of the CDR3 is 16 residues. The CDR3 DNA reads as TGTGCCAGCAGTTTATCTCTAGCGGGAGCGTTCGGGGAGCTGTTTTTT. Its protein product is CASSLSLAGAFGELFF.

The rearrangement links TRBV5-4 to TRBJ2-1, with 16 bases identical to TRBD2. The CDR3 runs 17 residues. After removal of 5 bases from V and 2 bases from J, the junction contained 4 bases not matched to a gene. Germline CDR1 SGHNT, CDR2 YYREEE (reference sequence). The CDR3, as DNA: TGTGCCAGCAGTCGCGGGACTAGCGGGAGGGCCTACAATGAGCAGTTCTTC. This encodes CASSRGTSGRAYNEQFF.

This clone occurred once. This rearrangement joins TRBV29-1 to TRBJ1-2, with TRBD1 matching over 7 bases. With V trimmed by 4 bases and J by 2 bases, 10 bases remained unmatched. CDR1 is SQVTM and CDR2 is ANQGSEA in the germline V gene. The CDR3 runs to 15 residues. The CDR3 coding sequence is TGCAGCGTTGGGGTCGCAGGGGGACCGAACTATGGCTACACCTTC. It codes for CSVGVAGGPNYGYTF.

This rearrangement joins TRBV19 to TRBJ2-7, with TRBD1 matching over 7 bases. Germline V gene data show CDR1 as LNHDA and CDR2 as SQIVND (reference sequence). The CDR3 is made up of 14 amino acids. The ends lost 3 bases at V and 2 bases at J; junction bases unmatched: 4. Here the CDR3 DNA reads TGTGCCAGTAGTATGACAGGGATGGCCTACGAGCAGTACTTC. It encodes CASSMTGMAYEQYF.

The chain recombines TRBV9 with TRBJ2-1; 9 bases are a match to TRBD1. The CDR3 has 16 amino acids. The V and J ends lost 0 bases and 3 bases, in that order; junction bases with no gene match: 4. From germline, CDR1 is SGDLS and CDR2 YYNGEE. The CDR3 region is CASSVATGQGYNEQFF. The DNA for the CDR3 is TGTGCCAGCAGCGTAGCTACGGGACAGGGCTACAATGAGCAGTTCTTC. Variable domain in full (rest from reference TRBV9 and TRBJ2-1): DSGVTQTPKHLITATGQRVTLRCSPRSGDLSVYWYQQSLDQGLQFLIQYYNGEERAKGNILERFSAQQFPDLHSELNLSSLELGDSALYFCASSVATGQGYNEQFFGPGTRLTVL.

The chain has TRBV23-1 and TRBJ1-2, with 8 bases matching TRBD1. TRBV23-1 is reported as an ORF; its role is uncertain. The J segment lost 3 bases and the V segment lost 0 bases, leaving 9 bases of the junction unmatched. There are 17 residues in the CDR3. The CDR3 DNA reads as TGCGCCAGCAGTCAATCGGTCTGGACAGGGTTGGACTATGGCTACACCTTC. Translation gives CASSQSVWTGLDYGYTF.

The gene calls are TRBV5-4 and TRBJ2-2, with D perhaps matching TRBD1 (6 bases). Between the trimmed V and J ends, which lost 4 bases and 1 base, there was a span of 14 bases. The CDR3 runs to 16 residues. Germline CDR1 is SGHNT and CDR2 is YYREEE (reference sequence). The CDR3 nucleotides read TGTGCCAGCAGCCTCCTGGGGGCCGGGAACACCGGGGAGCTGTTTTTT. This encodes CASSLLGAGNTGELFF.

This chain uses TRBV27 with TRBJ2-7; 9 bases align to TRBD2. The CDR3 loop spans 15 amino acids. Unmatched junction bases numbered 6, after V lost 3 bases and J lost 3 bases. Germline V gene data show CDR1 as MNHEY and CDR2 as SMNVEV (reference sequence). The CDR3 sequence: CASSFTSGFVYEQYF. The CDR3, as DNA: TGTGCCAGCAGTTTTACTAGCGGGTTCGTCTACGAGCAGTACTTC.

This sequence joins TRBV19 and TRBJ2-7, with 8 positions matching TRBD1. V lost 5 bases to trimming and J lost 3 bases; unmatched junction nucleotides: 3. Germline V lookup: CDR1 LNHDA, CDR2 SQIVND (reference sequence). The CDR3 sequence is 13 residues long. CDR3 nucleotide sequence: TGTGCCAGTAGTGACAGGGGACACTACGAGCAGTACTTC. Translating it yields CASSDRGHYEQYF. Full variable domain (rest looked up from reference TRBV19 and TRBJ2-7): DGGITQSPKYLFRKEGQNVTLSCEQNLNHDAMYWYRQDPGQGLRLIYYSQIVNDFQKGDIAEGYSVSREKKESFPLTVTSAQKNPTAFYLCASSDRGHYEQYFGPGTRLTVT.

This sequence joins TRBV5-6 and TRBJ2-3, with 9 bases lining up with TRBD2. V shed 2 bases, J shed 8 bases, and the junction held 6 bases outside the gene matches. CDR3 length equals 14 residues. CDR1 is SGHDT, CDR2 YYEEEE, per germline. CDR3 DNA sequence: TGTGCCAGCAGCTTCCGGCTAGCGGGGATTACGCAGTATTTT. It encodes CASSFRLAGITQYF.

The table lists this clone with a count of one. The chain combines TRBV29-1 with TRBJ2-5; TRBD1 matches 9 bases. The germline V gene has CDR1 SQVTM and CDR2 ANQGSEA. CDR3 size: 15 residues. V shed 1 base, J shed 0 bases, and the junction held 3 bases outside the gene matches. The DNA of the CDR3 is TGCAGCGTTGAAGGGGACAGGGAGTACCAAGAGACCCAGTACTTC. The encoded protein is CSVEGDREYQETQYF.

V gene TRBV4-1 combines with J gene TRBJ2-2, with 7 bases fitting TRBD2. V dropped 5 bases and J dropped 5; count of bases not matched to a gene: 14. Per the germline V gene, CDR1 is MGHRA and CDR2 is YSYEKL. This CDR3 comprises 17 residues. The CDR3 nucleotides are TGCGCCAGCAGCGGGGCGTTGCTCAGGCGGGGGACCGGGGAGCTGTTTTTT. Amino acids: CASSGALLRRGTGELFF.

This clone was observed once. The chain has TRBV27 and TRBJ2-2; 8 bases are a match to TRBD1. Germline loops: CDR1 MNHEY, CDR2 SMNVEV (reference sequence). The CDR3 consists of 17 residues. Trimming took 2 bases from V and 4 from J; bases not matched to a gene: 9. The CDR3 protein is CASSLTHGQGGTGELFF. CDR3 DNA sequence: TGTGCCAGCAGTTTAACACACGGACAGGGAGGCACCGGGGAGCTGTTTTTT.

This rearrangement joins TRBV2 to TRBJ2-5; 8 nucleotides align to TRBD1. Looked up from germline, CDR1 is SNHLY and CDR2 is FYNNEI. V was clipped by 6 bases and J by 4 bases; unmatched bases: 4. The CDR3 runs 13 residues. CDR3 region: CASSRDRGETQYF. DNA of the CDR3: TGTGCCAGCAGCAGAGACAGGGGAGAGACCCAGTACTTC.

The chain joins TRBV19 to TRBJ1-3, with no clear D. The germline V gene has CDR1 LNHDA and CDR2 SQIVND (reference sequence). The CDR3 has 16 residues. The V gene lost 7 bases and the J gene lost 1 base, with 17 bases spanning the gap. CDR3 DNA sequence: TGTGCCAGTACCGATAGCCCACGGGTGTCTGGAAACACCATATATTTT. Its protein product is CASTDSPRVSGNTIYF.

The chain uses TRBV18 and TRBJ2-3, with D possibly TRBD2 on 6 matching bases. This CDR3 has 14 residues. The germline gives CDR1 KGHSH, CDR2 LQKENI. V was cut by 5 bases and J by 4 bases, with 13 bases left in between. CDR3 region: CASSATGVADTQYF. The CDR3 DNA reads TGTGCCAGCTCAGCCACGGGGGTGGCAGATACGCAGTATTTT. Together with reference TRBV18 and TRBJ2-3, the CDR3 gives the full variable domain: NAGVMQNPRHLVRRRGQEARLRCSPMKGHSHVYWYRQLPEEGLKFMVYLQKENIIDESGMPKERFSAEFPKEGPSILRIQQVVRGDSAAYFCASSATGVADTQYFGPGTRLTVL.

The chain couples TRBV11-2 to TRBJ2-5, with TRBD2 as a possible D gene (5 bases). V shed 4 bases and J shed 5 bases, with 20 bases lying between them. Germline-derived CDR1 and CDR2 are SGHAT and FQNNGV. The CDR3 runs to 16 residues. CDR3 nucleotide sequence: TGTGCCAGCAGCTCCCGAATGGTAGCGCCGCCGGAGACCCAGTACTTC. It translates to CASSSRMVAPPETQYF.